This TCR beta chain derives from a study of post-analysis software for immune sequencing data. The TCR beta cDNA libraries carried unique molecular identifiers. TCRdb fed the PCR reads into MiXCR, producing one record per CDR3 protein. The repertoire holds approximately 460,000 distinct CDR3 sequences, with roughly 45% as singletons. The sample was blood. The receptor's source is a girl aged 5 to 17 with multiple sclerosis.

CDR3 nucleotides: TGTGCCAGCAGTGCCGGGCTCGACGGGCAGTACTTC. This translates into CASSAGLDGQYF. The V call is TRBV11-2, the J call TRBJ2-5; D uncertain. Trimming left V 6 bases short and J 11 bases short, with 16 bases between. This CDR3 comprises 12 residues. Germline-derived CDR1 and CDR2 are SGHAT and FQNNGV.